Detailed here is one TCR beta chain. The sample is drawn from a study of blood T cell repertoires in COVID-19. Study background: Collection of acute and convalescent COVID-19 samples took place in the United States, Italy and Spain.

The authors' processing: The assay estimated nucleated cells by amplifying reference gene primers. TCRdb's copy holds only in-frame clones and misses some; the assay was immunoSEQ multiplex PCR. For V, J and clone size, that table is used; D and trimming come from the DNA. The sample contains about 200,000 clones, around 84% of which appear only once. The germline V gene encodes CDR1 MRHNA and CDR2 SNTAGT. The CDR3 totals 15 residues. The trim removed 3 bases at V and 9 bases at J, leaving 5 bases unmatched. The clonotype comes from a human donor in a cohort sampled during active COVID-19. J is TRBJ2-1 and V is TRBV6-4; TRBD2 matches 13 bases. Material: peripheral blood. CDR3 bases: TGTGCCAGCAGTGAACTAGCGGGGGGGCAAAGTGAGCAGTTCTTC. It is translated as CASSELAGGQSEQFF.